This is a list of T cell receptor beta chains from one sample in a study of CXCR3-negative and CXCR3-positive naive CD8 T cells. Following a re-call of the 5' RACE reads, TCRdb has one entry per CDR3 protein and lacks DNA. Here the sample table reports about 150,000 distinct CDR3 sequences. Sequencing input: naive CXCR3+ CD8+ T cells from blood. The receptor set was obtained from a human donor in good health. Some clones in this sample may be carry-over from other donors' samples. Both conserved end residues are part of each CDR3.

V gene: TRBV5-4
J gene: TRBJ2-7
CDR3 protein: CASSPDGSRTYEQYF

V gene: TRBV27
J gene: TRBJ2-7
CDR3 protein: CASRTLTGSGEQYF

V gene: TRBV21-1
J gene: TRBJ2-1
CDR3 protein: CASSRAGQKRGGRSDNEQFF

V gene: TRBV2
J gene: TRBJ1-3
CDR3 protein: CASSEGGARGNTIYF

V gene: TRBV7-9
J gene: TRBJ2-1
CDR3 protein: CASSRMTSGSSNVQFF

V gene: TRBV7-9
J gene: TRBJ2-4
CDR3 protein: CASSLSGTEKNIQYF

V gene: TRBV7-9
J gene: TRBJ1-4
CDR3 protein: CASSFSWQNEKLFF

V gene: TRBV5-6
J gene: TRBJ2-7
CDR3 protein: CASSLSQGLSYEQYF

V gene: TRBV5-5
J gene: TRBJ2-3
CDR3 protein: CASSTPTGNTDTQYF

V gene: TRBV5-1
J gene: TRBJ1-3
CDR3 protein: CASTFGAGAGNTIYF

V gene: TRBV29-1
J gene: TRBJ1-2
CDR3 protein: CSVLTQTGMGLNYGYTF

V gene: TRBV9
J gene: TRBJ1-6
CDR3 protein: CASSVEGGPTYNSPLHF

V gene: TRBV7-2
J gene: TRBJ1-1
CDR3 protein: CASSLGGGDTEAFF

V gene: TRBV20-1
J gene: TRBJ2-3
CDR3 protein: CSARDGTTDTQYF

V gene: TRBV6-6
J gene: TRBJ1-4
CDR3 protein: CASSYFPVGQGRDEKLFF

V gene: TRBV4-1
J gene: TRBJ2-7
CDR3 protein: CASSQEDAGSSYEQYF

V gene: TRBV7-9
J gene: TRBJ2-3
CDR3 protein: CASSLNFQAFTDTQYF

V gene: TRBV20-1
J gene: TRBJ2-5
CDR3 protein: CSARANMERETQYF

V gene: TRBV28
J gene: TRBJ2-1
CDR3 protein: CASRPHKLAGGPTTRYNEQFF

V gene: TRBV6-6
J gene: TRBJ2-2
CDR3 protein: CASTPNREELFF

V gene: TRBV4-1
J gene: TRBJ2-7
CDR3 protein: CASSHPDREVSTSGYEQYF

V gene: TRBV29-1
J gene: TRBJ2-7
CDR3 protein: CSVESRDRELSYEQYF

V gene: TRBV5-1
J gene: TRBJ2-7
CDR3 protein: CASGASGAYEQYF

V gene: TRBV20-1
J gene: TRBJ2-1
CDR3 protein: CSARDLRSTYNEQFF

V gene: TRBV4-3
J gene: TRBJ1-5
CDR3 protein: CASSQDGGGYQPQHF

V gene: TRBV25-1
J gene: TRBJ2-1
CDR3 protein: CASSEGIWVNEQFF

V gene: TRBV7-9
J gene: TRBJ2-1
CDR3 protein: CASSLGLGPYNEQFF

V gene: TRBV21-1
J gene: TRBJ2-3
CDR3 protein: CASSKVRPRSTDTQYF

V gene: TRBV29-1
J gene: TRBJ1-1
CDR3 protein: CSVEEVGTEAFF

V gene: TRBV4-1
J gene: TRBJ2-3
CDR3 protein: CASSQDRRDTQYF

V gene: TRBV6-5
J gene: TRBJ2-6
CDR3 protein: CASSYRTADVLTF

V gene: TRBV7-8
J gene: TRBJ2-3
CDR3 protein: CASSLAVLLKRETDTQYF

V gene: TRBV7-2
J gene: TRBJ2-7
CDR3 protein: CASSLGVGYEQYF

V gene: TRBV7-2
J gene: TRBJ2-1
CDR3 protein: CASSLGRGIEQFF

V gene: TRBV19
J gene: TRBJ1-1
CDR3 protein: CASSTWPKGQENTEAFF

V gene: TRBV4-1
J gene: TRBJ1-2
CDR3 protein: CASSSRDSLYGYTF

V gene: TRBV29-1
J gene: TRBJ2-1
CDR3 protein: CSVKLWTGNEQFF